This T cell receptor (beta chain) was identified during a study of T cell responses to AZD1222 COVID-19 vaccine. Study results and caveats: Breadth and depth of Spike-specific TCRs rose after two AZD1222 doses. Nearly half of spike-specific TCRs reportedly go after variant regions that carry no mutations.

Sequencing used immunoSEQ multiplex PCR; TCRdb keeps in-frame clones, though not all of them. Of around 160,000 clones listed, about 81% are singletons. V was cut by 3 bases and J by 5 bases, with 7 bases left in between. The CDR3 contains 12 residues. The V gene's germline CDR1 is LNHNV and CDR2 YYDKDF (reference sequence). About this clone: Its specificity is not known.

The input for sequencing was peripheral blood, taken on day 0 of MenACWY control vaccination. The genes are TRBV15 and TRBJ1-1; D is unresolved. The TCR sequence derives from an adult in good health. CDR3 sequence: CATSSGGTEAFF. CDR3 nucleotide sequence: TGTGCCACCAGCAGCGGAGGAACTGAAGCTTTCTTT.